The 18 T cell receptor beta chains below all came from one sample that was sequenced in a study of T cell changes during pregnancy in multiple sclerosis. Profiled with immunoSEQ multiplex PCR; TCRdb holds only in-frame clones, not every one. The repertoire consists of tens of thousands of clones, with 91% occurring once and the leading ten covering approximately 1%. The specimen comprised peripheral blood, sampled after pregnancy. The receptor source for this set is a female donor in good health, enrolled as a control in a pregnancy study.

This clone was seen just once. This chain joins TRBV4-1 and TRBJ1-5, with D tentatively TRBD1 (6 bases). Germline CDR1 and CDR2: MGHRA and YSYEKL. The V end lost 0 bases, the J end lost 7 bases, and 10 bases lay between the germline ends. CDR3 length: 14 residues. The DNA of the CDR3 is TGCGCCAGCAGCCAAGAACAGGGCGGCCAGCCCCAGCATTTT. Translated: CASSQEQGGQPQHF.

CDR3 bases: TGTGCCACCAGCAGAGATATTGCGGACAGGGGCCCCCCTGAAGCTTTCTTT. Translation: CATSRDIADRGPPEAFF. The chain uses TRBV15 and TRBJ1-1; 9 bases fit TRBD1. The CDR3 runs 17 residues. The V gene's germline CDR1 is LNHNV and CDR2 YYDKDF (reference sequence). With V trimmed by 0 bases and J by 6 bases, 11 bases remained unmatched.

V is TRBV7-2 and J is TRBJ2-5, with 8 nucleotides matching TRBD2. CDR3 length: 17 amino acids. J was trimmed by 0 bases and V by 1 base; bases with no gene match: 7. CDR1 is SGHTA and CDR2 is FQGNSA in the germline V gene. CDR3 nucleotides: TGTGCCAGCAGCTTAGGCAGCGGGAGTGGGTACCAAGAGACCCAGTACTTC. As protein: CASSLGSGSGYQETQYF.

The V gene is TRBV18, the J gene TRBJ2-1, with a tentative D call TRBD1 (5 bases). The CDR3 length is 15 residues. V was clipped by 3 bases and J by 5 bases, with 14 bases between them. The germline gives CDR1 KGHSH, CDR2 LQKENI. The CDR3 sequence is CASSPQGRRNNEQFF. The CDR3 DNA is TGTGCCAGCTCACCTCAGGGAAGGAGAAACAATGAGCAGTTCTTC.

The V gene is TRBV5-1, the J gene TRBJ1-2; possible D gene TRBD1, 6 bases. Germline V gene sequence: CDR1 SGHRS, CDR2 YFSETQ. V was clipped by 1 base and J by 1 base, with 11 bases between them. The CDR3 totals 15 residues. The CDR3 DNA sequence: TGCGCCAGCAGCTTGACAGGACAGATTAACTATGGCTACACCTTC. Its translation: CASSLTGQINYGYTF.

The genes are TRBV7-2 and TRBJ2-7; 7 bases align to TRBD1. Looked up from germline, CDR1 is SGHTA and CDR2 is FQGNSA. CDR3 size: 15 residues. The ends lost 5 bases at V and 2 bases at J; junction bases unmatched: 9. The CDR3 loop reads CASSAASGQPYEQYF. CDR3 nucleotide sequence: TGTGCCAGCAGCGCAGCGTCGGGACAGCCCTACGAGCAGTACTTC. Based on the CDR3 plus reference TRBV7-2 and TRBJ2-7, the full variable domain is GAGVSQSPSNKVTEKGKDVELRCDPISGHTALYWYRQSLGQGLEFLIYFQGNSAPDKSGLPSDRFSAERTGGSVSTLTIQRTQQEDSAVYLCASSAASGQPYEQYFGPGTRLTVT.

The chain couples TRBV6-6 to TRBJ1-1, with D uncertain. Between the trimmed V and J ends, which lost 8 bases and 12 bases, there was a span of 19 bases. This CDR3 is built from 12 residues. Germline lookup yields CDR1 MNHNY and CDR2 SVGAGI (reference sequence). In DNA form, the CDR3 reads TGTGCCAGCCTAGAGGCGTATCTCGGGTCTTTCTTT. Residues: CASLEAYLGSFF.

This chain uses TRBV6-4 with TRBJ2-5; D may be TRBD2 (8 bases). Germline V lookup: CDR1 MRHNA, CDR2 SNTAGT. This CDR3 is 15 amino acids long. V was cut by 5 bases and J by 5 bases, with 18 bases left in between. The CDR3, as DNA: TGTGCCAGCAGTCCTACGGGAGGGGGCGAGGAGACCCAGTACTTC. The encoded protein is CASSPTGGGEETQYF.

The V call is TRBV6-6, the J call TRBJ1-4, with 9 bases fitting TRBD1. CDR1 and CDR2 (germline): MNHNY, SVGAGI (reference sequence). The CDR3 loop spans 15 amino acids. J gave up 8 bases and V 2 bases, and 6 bases lay outside the gene matches. The DNA for the CDR3 is TGTGCCAGCAGTTACGCGACAGGGGGAGGAGAAAAACTGTTTTTT. It translates to CASSYATGGGEKLFF.

This chain uses TRBV5-1 with TRBJ2-3, with D tentatively TRBD2 (7 bases). Germline V CDR1 and CDR2: SGHRS, YFSETQ. Between the trimmed V and J ends, which lost 0 bases and 3 bases, there was a span of 14 bases. CDR3 size: 16 residues. The CDR3 region has the DNA TGCGCCAGCAGCTTGGAGGGCAGGGGAGGGACAGATACGCAGTATTTT. Residues: CASSLEGRGGTDTQYF.

Only one count was recorded for this clone. The V call is TRBV18, the J call TRBJ1-2, with 7 bases identical to TRBD1. The germline gives CDR1 KGHSH, CDR2 LQKENI. Losses at the gene ends were 3 bases for V and 2 bases for J; bases not matched to a gene: 3. The CDR3 extends over 14 amino acids. The CDR3 DNA reads TGTGCCAGCTCACCCGACAGGGAAAACTATGGCTACACCTTC. It encodes CASSPDRENYGYTF.

This clone turned up a few times. The chain is built from TRBV18 and TRBJ1-6; a weak D match, TRBD1 (6 bases). Looked up from germline, CDR1 is KGHSH and CDR2 is LQKENI. CDR3 length equals 15 residues. Deletions cut 4 bases from V and 5 bases from J, with 12 bases between. CDR3 nucleotides: TGTGCCAGCTCACTGCAACAGGGAAATAATTCACCCCTCCACTTT. This sequence encodes CASSLQQGNNSPLHF. The full variable domain, with the rest looked up from reference TRBV18 and TRBJ1-6, is NAGVMQNPRHLVRRRGQEARLRCSPMKGHSHVYWYRQLPEEGLKFMVYLQKENIIDESGMPKERFSAEFPKEGPSILRIQQVVRGDSAAYFCASSLQQGNNSPLHFGNGTRLTVT.

The chain uses TRBV7-7 and TRBJ2-2; the D gene is possibly TRBD2 (5 bases). Germline CDR1 is SSHAT and CDR2 is FNYEAQ (reference sequence). The CDR3 has 15 residues. Trimming took off 5 bases at V and 5 bases at J, with 15 bases between the two ends. The DNA of the CDR3 is TGTGCCAGCAGCCACGACTCCCCGGGGACCGGGGAGCTGTTTTTT. Protein: CASSHDSPGTGELFF.

J is TRBJ2-1 and V is TRBV25-1; 12 bases line up with TRBD2. The CDR3 sequence is 17 residues long. The germline V gene encodes CDR1 MGHDK and CDR2 SYGVNS. V lost 4 bases, J lost 7 bases, and 11 bases stayed unmatched. The CDR3, as DNA: TGTGCCAGCAGTGTGTGGGCTAGCGGGGGGGTTCCGAATGAGCAGTTCTTC. It translates to CASSVWASGGVPNEQFF. Looking up the rest from reference TRBV25-1 and TRBJ2-1 gives the full variable domain: EADIYQTPRYLVIGTGKKITLECSQTMGHDKMYWYQQDPGMELHLIHYSYGVNSTEKGDLSSESTVSRIRTEHFPLTLESARPSHTSQYLCASSVWASGGVPNEQFFGPGTRLTVL.

The rearrangement uses TRBV15 and TRBJ1-5; 10 bases agree with TRBD1. V lost 1 base to trimming and J lost 7 bases; unmatched junction nucleotides: 4. This CDR3 comprises 15 residues. CDR1 and CDR2 from the germline V gene are LNHNV and YYDKDF (reference sequence). The CDR3 DNA follows: TGTGCCACCAGCAGAGGGGACAGGGGTAAGCAGCCCCAGCATTTT. Translated, it gives CATSRGDRGKQPQHF. The whole variable domain, filled in from reference TRBV15 and TRBJ1-5, reads DAMVIQNPRYQVTQFGKPVTLSCSQTLNHNVMYWYQQKSSQAPKLLFHYYDKDFNNEADTPDNFQSRRPNTSFCFLDIRSPGLGDTAMYLCATSRGDRGKQPQHFGDGTRLSIL.

The chain combines TRBV18 with TRBJ1-4; the match to TRBD1 covers 12 bases. The CDR3 is 17 amino acids. V lost 3 bases, J lost 0 bases, and 2 bases stayed unmatched. Germline values: CDR1 KGHSH, CDR2 LQKENI. CDR3 nucleotide sequence: TGTGCCAGCTCACCGGGGGACAGGGGGCCAACTAATGAAAAACTGTTTTTT. Translating it yields CASSPGDRGPTNEKLFF.

The rearrangement joins TRBV18 to TRBJ1-1; no clear D. Trimming stripped 5 bases from V and 4 bases from J, with 11 bases between. Germline values: CDR1 KGHSH, CDR2 LQKENI. This CDR3 is built from 13 residues. The chain's CDR3 is CASSRTESTEAFF. The DNA for the CDR3 is TGTGCCAGCTCAAGGACTGAGTCCACTGAAGCTTTCTTT.

The CDR3 region has the DNA TGTGCCAGCAGTGAACGGAGGGCAGAGGGCATGAAAGAGACCCAGTACTTC. It encodes CASSERRAEGMKETQYF. The V gene is TRBV25-1, the J gene TRBJ2-5; TRBD2 might be the D (6 bases). V gave up 2 bases and J gave up 3 bases, with 19 bases separating them. Per germline, CDR1 MGHDK and CDR2 SYGVNS. The CDR3 runs to 17 residues.